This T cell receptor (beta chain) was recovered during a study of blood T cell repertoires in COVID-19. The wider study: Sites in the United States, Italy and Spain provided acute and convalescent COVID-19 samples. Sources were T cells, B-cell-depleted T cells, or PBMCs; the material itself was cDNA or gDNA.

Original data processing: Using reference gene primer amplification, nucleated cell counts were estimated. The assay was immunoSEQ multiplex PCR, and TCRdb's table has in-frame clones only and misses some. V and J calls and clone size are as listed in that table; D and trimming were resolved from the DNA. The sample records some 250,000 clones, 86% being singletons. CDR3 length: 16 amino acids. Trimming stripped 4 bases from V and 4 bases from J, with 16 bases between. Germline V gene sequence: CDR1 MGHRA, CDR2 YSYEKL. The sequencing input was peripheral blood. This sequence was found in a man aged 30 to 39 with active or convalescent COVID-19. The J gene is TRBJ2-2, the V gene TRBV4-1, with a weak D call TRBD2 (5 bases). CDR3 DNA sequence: TGCGCCAGCAGCCCGATGGGAACCGGAGGCACCGGGGAGCTGTTTTTT. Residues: CASSPMGTGGTGELFF.